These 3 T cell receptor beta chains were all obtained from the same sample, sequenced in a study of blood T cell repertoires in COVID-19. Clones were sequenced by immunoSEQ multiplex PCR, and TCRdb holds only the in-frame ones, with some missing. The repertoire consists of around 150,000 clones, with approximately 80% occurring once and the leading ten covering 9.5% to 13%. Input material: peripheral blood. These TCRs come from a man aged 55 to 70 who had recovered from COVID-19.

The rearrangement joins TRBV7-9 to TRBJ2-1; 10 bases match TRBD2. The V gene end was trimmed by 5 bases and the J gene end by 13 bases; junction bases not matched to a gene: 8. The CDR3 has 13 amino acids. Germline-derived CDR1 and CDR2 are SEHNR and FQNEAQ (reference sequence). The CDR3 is CASSQAGTSVQFF. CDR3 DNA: TGTGCCAGCAGCCAAGCCGGGACTAGCGTTCAGTTCTTC. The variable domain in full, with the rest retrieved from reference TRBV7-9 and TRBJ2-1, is DTGVSQNPRHKITKRGQNVTFRCDPISEHNRLYWYRQTLGQGPEFLTYFQNEAQLEKSRLLSDRFSAERPKGSFSTLEIQRTEQGDSAMYLCASSQAGTSVQFFGPGTRLTVL.

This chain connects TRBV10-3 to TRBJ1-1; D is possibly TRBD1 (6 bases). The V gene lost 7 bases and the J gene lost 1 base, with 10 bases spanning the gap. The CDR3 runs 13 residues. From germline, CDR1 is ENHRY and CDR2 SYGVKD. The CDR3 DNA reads TGTGCCATCAACGGGGGGCCGAACACTGAAGCTTTCTTT. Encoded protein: CAINGGPNTEAFF.

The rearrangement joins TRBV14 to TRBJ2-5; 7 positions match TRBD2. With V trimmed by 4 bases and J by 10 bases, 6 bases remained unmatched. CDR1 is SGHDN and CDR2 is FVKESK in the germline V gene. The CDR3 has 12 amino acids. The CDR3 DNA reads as TGTGCCAGCAGCCTACTGGGAGGGAACCAGTACTTC. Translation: CASSLLGGNQYF. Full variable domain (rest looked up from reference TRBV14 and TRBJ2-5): EAGVTQFPSHSVIEKGQTVTLRCDPISGHDNLYWYRRVMGKEIKFLLHFVKESKQDESGMPNNRFLAERTGGTYSTLKVQPAELEDSGVYFCASSLLGGNQYFGPGTRLLVL.